A selection of T cell receptor beta chains follows, all from one sample in a study of CD8+ T cells in alopecia areata. Profiling relied on immunoSEQ multiplex PCR, and the TCRdb table lists in-frame clones only, not all of them. Of 220,000 or so clones in the sample, 50% to 60% were seen once. The sequencing used CD4+ T cells sorted from blood, collected at week 0. The receptors stem from a human donor with alopecia areata. CDR3s include the opening cysteine and the closing phenylalanine or tryptophan. Each record gives: J gene, V gene, clone size, D gene, CDR3 DNA, CDR3 protein. A D gene is named only where the DNA matches it firmly. Only some rows state a clone size, as once, few, many or a class for expanded clones.

j_call: TRBJ2-7
v_call: TRBV30
clone_size: -
d_call: -
cdr3_nt: TGTGCCTGGAGTCCCGCATATAGGACGACCGGGAACGAGCAGTACTTC
cdr3_aa: CAWSPAYRTTGNEQYF

j_call: TRBJ2-1
v_call: TRBV27
clone_size: few
d_call: -
cdr3_nt: TGTGCCAGCAGTTCCCCCAGGGGAAGCTCCTACAATGAGCAGTTCTTC
cdr3_aa: CASSSPRGSSYNEQFF

j_call: TRBJ2-3
v_call: TRBV30
clone_size: -
d_call: TRBD1
cdr3_nt: TGTGCCTGGATGCCGGGACAGCTGCTTAAAGATACGCAGTATTTT
cdr3_aa: CAWMPGQLLKDTQYF

j_call: TRBJ2-2
v_call: TRBV7-9
clone_size: -
d_call: -
cdr3_nt: TGTGCCAGCAGCTCCCCCGGGTTAGTCCCGGACACCGGGGAGCTGTTTTTT
cdr3_aa: CASSSPGLVPDTGELFF

j_call: TRBJ1-6
v_call: TRBV7-8
clone_size: few
d_call: -
cdr3_nt: TGTGCCAGCAGCTTAGACAGGGTTGACTATAATTCACCCCTCCACTTT
cdr3_aa: CASSLDRVDYNSPLHF

j_call: TRBJ2-3
v_call: TRBV13
clone_size: -
d_call: -
cdr3_nt: TGTGCCAGCAGTCACACAGATACGCAGTATTTT
cdr3_aa: CASSHTDTQYF

j_call: TRBJ1-2
v_call: TRBV19
clone_size: -
d_call: -
cdr3_nt: TGTGCCAGTAGTATGGTTCAGAAAGGCTATGGCTACACCTTC
cdr3_aa: CASSMVQKGYGYTF

j_call: TRBJ1-1
v_call: TRBV5-1
clone_size: many
d_call: -
cdr3_nt: TGCGCCAGCAGCTCCGACGGACGTCTTAGGACTGAAGCTTTCTTT
cdr3_aa: CASSSDGRLRTEAFF

j_call: TRBJ2-2
v_call: TRBV29-1
clone_size: -
d_call: -
cdr3_nt: TGCAGCGTTTTGTCCGGGGAGCTGTTTTTT
cdr3_aa: CSVLSGELFF

j_call: TRBJ1-2
v_call: TRBV4-1
clone_size: -
d_call: TRBD1
cdr3_nt: TGCGCCAGCAGCCAAGATTTCTGGAGGACAGGGGGACCTGGCTACACCTTC
cdr3_aa: CASSQDFWRTGGPGYTF

j_call: TRBJ2-5
v_call: TRBV9
clone_size: -
d_call: -
cdr3_nt: TGTGCCAGCAGCAGCGAGGTGGGGACCCAGTACTTC
cdr3_aa: CASSSEVGTQYF

j_call: TRBJ1-5
v_call: TRBV6-5
clone_size: few
d_call: -
cdr3_nt: TGTGCCAGCAGTTCCGTAACAGGGTTCGGCAATCAGCCCCAGCATTTT
cdr3_aa: CASSSVTGFGNQPQHF

j_call: TRBJ1-2
v_call: TRBV29-1
clone_size: -
d_call: -
cdr3_nt: TGCAGCGTTGATAGGATAGGCGGCTACACCTTC
cdr3_aa: CSVDRIGGYTF

j_call: TRBJ2-5
v_call: TRBV7-7
clone_size: -
d_call: TRBD1
cdr3_nt: TGTGCCAGCAGCCCTCAGACAGGGGACCAAGAGACCCAGTACTTC
cdr3_aa: CASSPQTGDQETQYF

j_call: TRBJ1-2
v_call: TRBV27
clone_size: -
d_call: -
cdr3_nt: TGTGCCGCCGGAACTACCTATGGCTACACCTTC
cdr3_aa: CAAGTTYGYTF

j_call: TRBJ2-1
v_call: TRBV30
clone_size: -
d_call: TRBD2
cdr3_nt: TGTGCCTGGGGATTGGCCACGGCGGGAGGCAGAAAGAGAGGGAATGAGCAGTTCTTC
cdr3_aa: CAWGLATAGGRKRGNEQFF

j_call: TRBJ1-1
v_call: TRBV29-1
clone_size: -
d_call: -
cdr3_nt: TGCAGCGTGGACCAGGGATTCACTGAAGCTTTCTTT
cdr3_aa: CSVDQGFTEAFF

j_call: TRBJ1-3
v_call: TRBV30
clone_size: -
d_call: -
cdr3_nt: TGTGCCTGGAGGCCAGGGCCCGGATCTGGAAACACCATATATTTT
cdr3_aa: CAWRPGPGSGNTIYF

j_call: TRBJ2-7
v_call: TRBV6-6
clone_size: -
d_call: -
cdr3_nt: TGTGCCAGCAGACCATTCCAGGGCCACGAGCAGTACTTC
cdr3_aa: CASRPFQGHEQYF

j_call: TRBJ1-1
v_call: TRBV30
clone_size: few
d_call: -
cdr3_nt: TGTGCCTGGAGTGGGCAGGGGAACACTGAAGCTTTCTTT
cdr3_aa: CAWSGQGNTEAFF

j_call: TRBJ2-7
v_call: TRBV29-1
clone_size: -
d_call: TRBD1
cdr3_nt: TGCAGCATCGGACAGGGAGGAGAGGAGCAGTACTTC
cdr3_aa: CSIGQGGEEQYF

j_call: TRBJ2-5
v_call: TRBV4-2
clone_size: -
d_call: TRBD1
cdr3_nt: TGTGCCAGCAGCCCAGCCGGGACAGGAGTTAGGGAGACCCAGTACTTC
cdr3_aa: CASSPAGTGVRETQYF